This T cell receptor beta chain was profiled in a study of vaccination effects on CD4 cells after COVID-19. Sequencing followed a ViraFEST assay step that expanded antigen-specific CD4+ T cells with viral peptide pools. It was after nine to eleven days of culture that CD4+ T cells were isolated. Vaccine administered to participants consisted of two doses of either BNT162b2 or mRNA-1273. On days 3 and 7, fresh IL-2 medium replaced half the medium. In regard to this clone: Its antigen is undetermined.

The V gene's germline CDR1 is SGHTA and CDR2 FQGTGA. The CDR3 contains 14 residues. Between the trimmed V and J ends, which lost 2 bases and 0 bases, there was a span of 6 bases. Sequenced by immunoSEQ multiplex PCR; TCRdb stores in-frame clones only, minus some. The sample consists of 57,000 or so clones, around 73% of them appearing once. Notes on the study in general: Healthy vaccinees showed cross-reactivity with common cold coronaviruses in only 1 of 255 vaccine-induced clones. The study, lacking early post-infection timepoints, had few convalescent patients.

The specimen was CD4+ T cells from PBMCs cultured with HCoV-229E spike peptides, collected after COVID-19 vaccination. The sequence was obtained from a human donor who received a COVID-19 vaccine. The gene calls are TRBV7-3 and TRBJ2-3, with no clear D. CDR3 in DNA: TGTGCCAGCAGCTTAGACCGAAGCACAGATACGCAGTATTTT. Protein: CASSLDRSTDTQYF.